This T cell receptor beta chain was captured in a study of cytomegalovirus exposure and HLA in healthy donors. A multiplex PCR was run with 60 Vbeta primers and 13 Jbeta primers. Clones were sequenced by immunoSEQ multiplex PCR, and TCRdb holds only the in-frame ones, with some missing. The sample holds about 98,000 clones; 55% to 75% are singletons and the top ten take around 2.3%. With regard to this clone: Its specificity is not known.

Study outcomes and limitations: Earlier findings revealed that most TCR beta V segments proved productive either about 90% or about 30% of the time.

The sample was PBMCs. The TCR was taken from a man in his forties or fifties in good health and CMV-seronegative.

The CDR3 sequence: CAIMEQGMDTEAFF. For the CDR3, the DNA is TGTGCCATCATGGAACAGGGGATGGATACTGAAGCTTTCTTT. This chain uses TRBV10-3 with TRBJ1-1, with 7 nucleotides matching TRBD1. The ends lost 7 bases at V and 5 bases at J; junction bases unmatched: 10. CDR3 size: 14 residues. Germline V gene lookup returns CDR1 ENHRY and CDR2 SYGVKD.